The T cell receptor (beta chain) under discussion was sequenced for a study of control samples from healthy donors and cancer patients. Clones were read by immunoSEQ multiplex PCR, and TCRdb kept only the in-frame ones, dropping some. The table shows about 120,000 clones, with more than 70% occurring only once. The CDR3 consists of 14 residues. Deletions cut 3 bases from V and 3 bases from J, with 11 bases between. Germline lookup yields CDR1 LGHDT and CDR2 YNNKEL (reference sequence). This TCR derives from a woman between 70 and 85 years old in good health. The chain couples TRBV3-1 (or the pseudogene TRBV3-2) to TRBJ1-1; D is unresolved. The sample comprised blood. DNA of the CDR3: TGTGCCAGCAGCCATATGGGATGGGACACTGAAGCTTTCTTT. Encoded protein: CASSHMGWDTEAFF.